This is a list of T cell receptor beta chains from one sample in a study of T cells in Graves' hyperthyroidism and ophthalmopathy. Via MiXCR, TCRdb re-called the multiplex PCR reads, giving one row per CDR3 protein. Seen here are some 550,000 distinct CDR3 sequences, roughly 20% observed once, and the top ten hold approximately 26%. The sequenced sample was blood. These receptors came from a young man with Graves' hyperthyroidism. Both conserved end residues are part of each CDR3.

CDR3aa | j_gene | v_gene
CASSFVQGDTEAFF | TRBJ1-1 | TRBV5-1
CATSFGETQYF | TRBJ2-5 | TRBV2
CASSFTGADRYTF | TRBJ1-2 | TRBV12-3/TRBV12-4
CASRSVRTGLSNQPQHF | TRBJ1-5 | TRBV28
CASSQGIGQVYEQYF | TRBJ2-7 | TRBV4-1
CASSLGSRSKNTEAFF | TRBJ1-1 | TRBV11-2
CATDAGQGDTEAFF | TRBJ1-1 | TRBV6-1
CASSLDRVNTGELFF | TRBJ2-2 | TRBV11-2
CASSETGSSNQPQRF | TRBJ1-5 | TRBV25-1
CASSHGGSEQYF | TRBJ2-7 | TRBV11-2
CASSRGTAPNTIYF | TRBJ1-3 | TRBV28
CASGDENTGELFF | TRBJ2-2 | TRBV28
CASSIAAGVSNQPQHF | TRBJ1-5 | TRBV19
CASSDGAAGTWNEQFF | TRBJ2-1 | TRBV10-1
CASTAGTGGKPQHF | TRBJ1-5 | TRBV6-2/TRBV6-3
CASSLGSGGLDTGELFF | TRBJ2-2 | TRBV5-6
CSAKTGPLAAFF | TRBJ1-1 | TRBV20-1
CASGPSPGTLPYEQYF | TRBJ2-7 | TRBV12-5
CASSLGGQGIGGYTF | TRBJ1-2 | TRBV28